These T cell receptor beta chains were read from a single sample in a study of blood T cell repertoires in COVID-19. Sequenced by immunoSEQ multiplex PCR; TCRdb stores in-frame clones only, minus some. Of fewer than 250,000 clones listed, about 85% are singletons. Sequenced: peripheral blood. Receptor source: a man between 65 and 85 years old with acute or convalescent COVID-19. Each CDR3 is given with its conserved first and last residue. A D gene is named only where the DNA matches it firmly. Only some rows state a clone size, as once, few, many or a class for expanded clones.

>TRBV2|TRBD1|TRBJ1-5|once
TGTGCCAGCAGCCGGGACAGGGAAAATCAGCCCCAGCATTTT
CASSRDRENQPQHF
>TRBV28|TRBD2|TRBJ2-3|NA
TGTGCCAGCAGCCCCGGTGGACTAGCGGGAGAGACAGATACGCAGTATTTT
CASSPGGLAGETDTQYF
>TRBV9|NA|TRBJ1-1|NA
TGTGCCAGCAGCTCTCAGGGACTGTCGAACACTGAAGCTTTCTTT
CASSSQGLSNTEAFF
>TRBV18|TRBD2|TRBJ2-5|NA
TGTGCCAGCTCACGCTCGGGGCTAGCGGGAGAACAGACCCAGTACTTC
CASSRSGLAGEQTQYF
>TRBV7-2|TRBD2|TRBJ2-3|NA
TGTGCCACCCGACTAGCGGGCACAGATACGCAGTATTTT
CATRLAGTDTQYF
>TRBV5-6|TRBD2|TRBJ2-2|NA
TGTGCCAGCAGCGGACAGGGACTAGCGGGAACCGGGGAGCTGTTTTTT
CASSGQGLAGTGELFF
>TRBV4-2|TRBD1|TRBJ2-2|NA
TGTGCCAGCAGCCCCCTTCCGGGACAGGGGTCCGTCGGGGAGCTGTTTTTT
CASSPLPGQGSVGELFF
>TRBV18|NA|TRBJ2-1|NA
TGTGCCAGCTCACCACTAGAGGGGGATGAGCAGTTCTTC
CASSPLEGDEQFF
>TRBV18|NA|TRBJ2-2|NA
TGTGCCAGCTCAGGCGGGACGATTACCGGGGAGCTGTTTTTT
CASSGGTITGELFF
>TRBV10-2|NA|TRBJ2-7|NA
TGCGCCAGCAGTGGGGGCAGATCCTACGAGCAGTACTTC
CASSGGRSYEQYF
>TRBV19|TRBD2|TRBJ2-2|NA
TGTGCCAGTAGTGCCGCACTAGCGGGAGTAACCGGGGAGCTGTTTTTT
CASSAALAGVTGELFF
>TRBV5-1|NA|TRBJ1-2|NA
TGCGCCAGCAGCTTGGACTCATTTGGGGGCACCTATGGCTACACCTTC
CASSLDSFGGTYGYTF
>TRBV5-1|TRBD2|TRBJ2-1|NA
TGCGCCAGCAGCTTGGCTAGCGGGCACAATGAGCAGTTCTTC
CASSLASGHNEQFF
>TRBV7-2|TRBD2|TRBJ2-3|NA
TGTGCCAGCAGCTTAGCGGAGGCGGGAGGGGAAGATACGCAGTATTTT
CASSLAEAGGEDTQYF
>TRBV9|TRBD2|TRBJ2-1|NA
TGTGCCAGCAGCGTAGAGGGACTAGCGGGCTCCTACAATGAGCAGTTCTTC
CASSVEGLAGSYNEQFF
>TRBV28|NA|TRBJ1-6|NA
TGTGCCAGCAGTTTAGGGGGGGCTCGAAATTCACCCCTCCACTTT
CASSLGGARNSPLHF
>TRBV7-2|TRBD2|TRBJ2-1|NA
TGTGCCAGCAGCCCGGGACTAGCGGGAAGCAATGAGCAGTTCTTC
CASSPGLAGSNEQFF
>TRBV12-3/TRBV12-4|NA|TRBJ2-2|NA
TGTGCCAGCAGCCTAGGGGAATTGGAGCTGTTTTTT
CASSLGELELFF
>TRBV3-1/TRBV3-2|NA|TRBJ1-5|NA
TGTGCCAGCAGCCATCAGAGCGATCAGCCCCAGCATTTT
CASSHQSDQPQHF
>TRBV5-1|NA|TRBJ2-3|NA
TGCGCCAGCAGCTTGGAAGGGGCCCACACAGATACGCAGTATTTT
CASSLEGAHTDTQYF
>TRBV3-1/TRBV3-2|TRBD2|TRBJ2-7|NA
TGTGCCAGCAGCCAGGGACTAGCGGTCTCCTACGAGCAGTACTTC
CASSQGLAVSYEQYF
>TRBV3-1/TRBV3-2|NA|TRBJ1-1|few
TGTGCCAGCAGCCAAGGGGGCAGTGGGAACACTGAAGCTTTCTTT
CASSQGGSGNTEAFF
>TRBV2|NA|TRBJ2-2|NA
TGTGCCAGCACTAGCACGAACACCGGGGAGCTGTTTTTT
CASTSTNTGELFF
>TRBV28|NA|TRBJ1-6|NA
TGTGCCAGCTTACGAGGGAGCTCCTATAATTCACCCCTCCACTTT
CASLRGSSYNSPLHF
>TRBV28|NA|TRBJ2-5|NA
TGTGCCAGCAGTACCCTAGCGTTGGCCCAGTACTTC
CASSTLALAQYF
>TRBV6-5|NA|TRBJ2-2|NA
TGTGCCAGCAGTTACCAGGATCCTCGTAACACCGGGGAGCTGTTTTTT
CASSYQDPRNTGELFF
>TRBV7-2|TRBD2|TRBJ2-5|NA
TGTGCCAGCAGCTTGACTAGCGGGATGGGAGAGACCCAGTACTTC
CASSLTSGMGETQYF
>TRBV3-1/TRBV3-2|TRBD1|TRBJ2-7|NA
TGTGCCAGCAGCCGCCCGGGACAGGGGGAAGAGCAGTACTTC
CASSRPGQGEEQYF
>TRBV11-2|NA|TRBJ1-6|NA
TGTGCCACCGCGCCTAGGAGCTCCTATAATTCACCCCTCCACTTT
CATAPRSSYNSPLHF
>TRBV25-1|TRBD2|TRBJ2-3|NA
TGTGCCAGCAGAGTCGGGACTAGCGGGAGTCTAGATACGCAGTATTTT
CASRVGTSGSLDTQYF
>TRBV7-3|NA|TRBJ2-7|NA
TGTGCCAGCAGCTTATCACAGGTTAGCGAGCAGTACTTC
CASSLSQVSEQYF
>TRBV2|TRBD2|TRBJ2-7|NA
TGTGCCAGCAGTGAAGCGCTTCTTGGGACTAGGGACGAGCAGTACTTC
CASSEALLGTRDEQYF
>TRBV9|NA|TRBJ1-6|NA
TGTGCCAGCAGCGCGCAGGTGACTAATTCACCCCTCCACTTT
CASSAQVTNSPLHF
>TRBV15|TRBD2|TRBJ2-1|NA
TGTGCCACCAGCACCACTAGCGGGATGTATGAGCAGTTCTTC
CATSTTSGMYEQFF
>TRBV11-3|NA|TRBJ2-3|NA
TGTGCCAGCAGCTTATCGGCAGGGGTTGGGGCAGATACGCAGTATTTT
CASSLSAGVGADTQYF
>TRBV5-1|TRBD1|TRBJ2-1|NA
TGCGCCAGCAGCTTGCGTACAGGGGGCCCATCCAATGAGCAGTTCTTC
CASSLRTGGPSNEQFF
>TRBV29-1|NA|TRBJ2-1|NA
TGCAGCGTTTGGGCGTCCTACAATGAGCAGTTCTTC
CSVWASYNEQFF
>TRBV6-5|TRBD2|TRBJ2-7|NA
TGTGCCAGCAGTAGAACCGGGACTAGCGGATACGAGCAGTACTTC
CASSRTGTSGYEQYF
>TRBV19|TRBD1|TRBJ2-5|once
TGTGCCACTACCCCCCGACCGGGACAGTCATACCAAGAGACCCAGTACTTC
CATTPRPGQSYQETQYF
>TRBV27|NA|TRBJ2-3|NA
TGTGCCAGCAGTCTCGGGACACCCTCTAGCACAGATACGCAGTATTTT
CASSLGTPSSTDTQYF
>TRBV3-1/TRBV3-2|TRBD2|TRBJ2-5|NA
TGTGCCACGACGGAAGGCGGAGCGGGAGAAGAGACCCAGTACTTC
CATTEGGAGEETQYF
>TRBV5-6|TRBD2|TRBJ2-1|NA
TGTGCCAGCAACGGGAGGGCCGGTAATGAGCAGTTCTTC
CASNGRAGNEQFF
>TRBV2|NA|TRBJ1-4|NA
TGTGCCAGCAATGCCTGGGGGGATGAAAAACTGTTTTTT
CASNAWGDEKLFF
>TRBV12-2|NA|TRBJ2-1|NA
TGTGCAAGTCGTCCGTGGTTCTTC
CASRPWFF
>TRBV19|NA|TRBJ1-5|NA
TGTGCCAGTAGTCCGCCTGTAGGGGGTAATCAGCCCCAGCATTTT
CASSPPVGGNQPQHF
>TRBV5-1|NA|TRBJ1-1|NA
TGCGCCAGCAGCTCCGGGACAATCGGGTCGTTAACTGAAGCTTTCTTT
CASSSGTIGSLTEAFF
>TRBV27|NA|TRBJ2-7|NA
TGTGCCAGCAGCCCACTAGCCGAATCTTTAAGCTCCTACGAGCAGTACTTC
CASSPLAESLSSYEQYF
>TRBV12-5|NA|TRBJ2-1|NA
TGTGCTAGTGCCGGGATAGGGCAGTTCTTC
CASAGIGQFF
>TRBV27|NA|TRBJ2-1|NA
TGTGCCAGCAGTCTCCGGACAGTTTACAATGAGCAGTTCTTC
CASSLRTVYNEQFF
>TRBV7-7|TRBD2|TRBJ2-2|NA
TGTGCTAGCAGCGCCACTAGCGGGATTAACACCGGGGAGCTGTTTTTT
CASSATSGINTGELFF
>TRBV6-5|TRBD1|TRBJ1-5|few
TGTGCCAGCAACCCGGGACAGTTATATCAGCCCCAGCATTTT
CASNPGQLYQPQHF
>TRBV19|NA|TRBJ2-2|once
TGTGCCAGTAATCTAGGCCCTCCCGGGGAGCTGTTTTTT
CASNLGPPGELFF
>TRBV7-3|TRBD1|TRBJ1-1|NA
TGTGCCAGCAGCCCACAGGGGGCCGGGACTGAAGCTTTCTTT
CASSPQGAGTEAFF
>TRBV19|NA|TRBJ2-1|NA
TGTGCCAGTACCTTGGGAGTCTCCTGGGCCAATGAGCAGTTCTTC
CASTLGVSWANEQFF